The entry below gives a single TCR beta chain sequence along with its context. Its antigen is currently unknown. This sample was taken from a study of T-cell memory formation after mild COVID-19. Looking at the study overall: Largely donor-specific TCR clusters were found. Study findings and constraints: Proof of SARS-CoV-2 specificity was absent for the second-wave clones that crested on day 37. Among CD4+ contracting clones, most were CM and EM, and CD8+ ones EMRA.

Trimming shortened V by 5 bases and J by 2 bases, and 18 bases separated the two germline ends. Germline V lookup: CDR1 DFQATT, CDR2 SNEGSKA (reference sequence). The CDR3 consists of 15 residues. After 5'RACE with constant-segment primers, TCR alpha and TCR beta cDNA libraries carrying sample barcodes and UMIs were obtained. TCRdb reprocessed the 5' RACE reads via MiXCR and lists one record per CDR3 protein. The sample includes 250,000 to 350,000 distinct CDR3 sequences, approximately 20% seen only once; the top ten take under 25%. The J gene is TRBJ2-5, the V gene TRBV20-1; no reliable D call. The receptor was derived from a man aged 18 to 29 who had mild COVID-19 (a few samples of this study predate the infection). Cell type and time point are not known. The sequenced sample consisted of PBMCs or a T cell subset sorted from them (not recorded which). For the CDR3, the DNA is TGCAGTGCTGGGGTTGTTGCGGCATTTCAAGAGACCCAGTACTTC. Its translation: CSAGVVAAFQETQYF.